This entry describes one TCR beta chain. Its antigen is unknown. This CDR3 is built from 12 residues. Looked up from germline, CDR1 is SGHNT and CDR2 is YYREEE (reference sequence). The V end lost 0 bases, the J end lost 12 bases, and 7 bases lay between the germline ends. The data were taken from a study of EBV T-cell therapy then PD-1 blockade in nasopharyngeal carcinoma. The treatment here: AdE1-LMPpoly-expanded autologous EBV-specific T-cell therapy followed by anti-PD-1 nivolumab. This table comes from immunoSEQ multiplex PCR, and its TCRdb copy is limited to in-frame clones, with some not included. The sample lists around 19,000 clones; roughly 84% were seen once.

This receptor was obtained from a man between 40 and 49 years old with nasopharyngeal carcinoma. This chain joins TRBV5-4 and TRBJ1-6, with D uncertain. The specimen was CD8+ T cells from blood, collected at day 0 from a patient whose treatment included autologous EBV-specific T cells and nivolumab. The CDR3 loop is CASSLGVRPLHF. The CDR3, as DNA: TGTGCCAGCAGCTTGGGGGTGAGACCCCTCCACTTT.